This T cell receptor (beta chain) was obtained from a study of cytomegalovirus exposure and HLA in healthy donors. Per the germline V gene, CDR1 is SNHLY and CDR2 is FYNNEI. Trimming left V 5 bases short and J 6 bases short, with 14 bases between. This CDR3 has 13 residues. The PCR contained 60 Vbeta and 13 Jbeta primers. The protocol was immunoSEQ multiplex PCR, while the TCRdb copy is restricted to in-frame clones and leaves out a portion. This table holds over 150,000 clones, 75% found once. The sequenced material came from PBMCs. The chain recombines TRBV2 with TRBJ2-7; a possible D gene is TRBD1 (6 bases). This sequence originates from a woman aged 50 to 60 in good health and CMV-seropositive. The CDR3 DNA is TGTGCCAGCAGTAAGGCACCAGGGGTCGAGCAGTACTTC. Residues: CASSKAPGVEQYF.